This T cell receptor beta chain derives from a study of CD8+CD57+ T cells in acquired aplastic anemia (dated by TCRdb to the late 2010s). Broadly, across the study: Extracted DNA from sorted CD4+ and CD8+ cells averaged around 2.9 ug, ranging from 0.2 to 27.4 ug. An average of approximately 10 million reads for CD4+ cells and 11.0 million reads for CD8+ cells was obtained from healthy donor samples.

Genomic DNA was used as template for profiling of TCR beta VDJ combinations and CDR3 sequences. An Illumina HiSeq 2000 was used for TCR repertoire sequencing. The paper's processing steps were these. Repertoire assessment relied on Simpson's diversity index, CDR3 size and DJ length profiles, and TRBV/TRBJ rearrangement plots. Whichever DNA sequence was most abundant in the deep sequencing data was defined as the immunodominant clone. CDR3 amino acid sequences were checked for sharing between subjects and were compared against published repertoires and the VDJdb database. TCRdb passed the public sequencing reads through fastp at Q25 and MiXCR, retaining productive beta sequences. Rows with one shared CDR3 protein collapse into an entry with the most common genes and DNA. The V and J calls, along with clone size, are taken from TCRdb and not from the paper's own processing. The sample table shows about 220,000 distinct CDR3 sequences, and approximately 35% are seen once. In total, the top ten clones hold roughly 1.1% of the sample.

In this study, sorted CD4+ and CD8+ T cells from the blood of healthy subjects and of severe aplastic anemia patients had their TCR repertoires deep-sequenced. Ficoll-Paque density gradient centrifugation was used to isolate peripheral blood mononuclear cells. Before DNA extraction, CD4+ and CD8+ T cells were sorted with FACS or magnetic beads. What the work shows at the level of the full study, not this receptor alone: Between patients and healthy controls, no significant difference in CD8+ Simpson's diversity was found (P=0.060). Approximately 31 CD8+ CDR3 sequences were found in both patients and controls but appeared to be highly expressed in patients and within the immunodominant clones of the patients.

For this chain, trimming is 11 bases at the V end and 5 bases at the J end, and the number of junction bases without a gene match is 13. The CDR3 spans 14 residues, from the cysteine through the phenylalanine. The CDR3 DNA has 42 bases and is translated from base 1. The germline V gene provides CDR1 WSHSY and CDR2 SAAADI. To note about this clonotype: Its recognized antigen is unknown. Base qualities are not provided; no much larger clone lies one nucleotide away.

The rearranged chain carries TRBV10-2 and TRBJ2-5; 8 nucleotides in the junction match TRBD1. Sequencing was carried out using sorted CD4+, CD8+, or CD8+CD57+ T cells (not recorded which) from PBMCs. The TCR comes from a human donor in good health, serving as a control. The DNA sequence follows: TGCGCCGCGGGGACAGGTCGGACCGGGGAGACCCAGTACTTC. It translates to CAAGTGRTGETQYF.